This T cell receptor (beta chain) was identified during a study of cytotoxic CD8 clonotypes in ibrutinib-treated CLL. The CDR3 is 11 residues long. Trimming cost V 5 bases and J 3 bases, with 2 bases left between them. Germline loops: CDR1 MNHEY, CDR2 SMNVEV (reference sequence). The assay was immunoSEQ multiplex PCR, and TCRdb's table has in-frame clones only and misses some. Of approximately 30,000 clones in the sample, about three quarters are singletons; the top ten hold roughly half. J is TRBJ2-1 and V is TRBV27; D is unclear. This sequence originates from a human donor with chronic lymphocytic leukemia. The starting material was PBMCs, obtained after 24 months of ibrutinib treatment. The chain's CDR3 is CASSDYNEQFF. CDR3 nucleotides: TGTGCCAGCAGTGACTACAATGAGCAGTTCTTC.